A selection of T cell receptor beta chains follows, all from one sample in a study of blood T cell repertoires in COVID-19. TCRdb's table, derived via immunoSEQ multiplex PCR, lists solely in-frame clones and lacks some. Among some 180,000 clones listed, 88% were seen once. Sequencing was performed on peripheral blood. These receptor sequences come from a man over 45 who had recovered from COVID-19. The CDR3 runs from the conserved cysteine through the conserved F or W. The order of the fields is CDR3 DNA, CDR3 protein, clone size, CDR3 length, D gene, V gene, J gene. A D gene is named only where the DNA matches it firmly. Where a row states a size, it is once, few, many or the class of an expanded clone; other rows omit it.

TGTGCCAGCAGTATCGGACAGTTCAATTCACCCCTCCACTTT	CASSIGQFNSPLHF	NA	14	NA	TRBV7-2	TRBJ1-6
TGTGCCAGCCAAGCCAGGGGCCAAGTAAACACTGAAGCTTTCTTT	CASQARGQVNTEAFF	NA	15	NA	TRBV2	TRBJ1-1
TGTGCCAGTAGTATCGGGGACAGTACCTACGAGCAGTACTTC	CASSIGDSTYEQYF	NA	14	TRBD1	TRBV19	TRBJ2-7
TGTGCCAGCAGCTTACTTCAGGCGAACACTGAAGCTTTCTTT	CASSLLQANTEAFF	once	14	NA	TRBV7-2	TRBJ1-1
TGTGCCAGCAGCCAAAAAGGCTCAGGGAACACTGAAGCTTTCTTT	CASSQKGSGNTEAFF	NA	15	NA	TRBV3-1/TRBV3-2	TRBJ1-1
TGTGCCACCAGTGATTGGCAGGGGGCGGGCACCGGGGAGCTGTTTTTT	CATSDWQGAGTGELFF	NA	16	TRBD1	TRBV24-1	TRBJ2-2
TGCGCCAGCAGCTTGGCCGGGTCACGGGGATACGAGCAGTACTTC	CASSLAGSRGYEQYF	NA	15	NA	TRBV5-1	TRBJ2-7
TGTGCCACCAGCAGAGATAGGCCAGGGGCTAACTATGGCTACACCTTC	CATSRDRPGANYGYTF	NA	16	NA	TRBV15	TRBJ1-2
TGCGCCAGCAGCTTGTATGCCGGGACAGGGGACTATGGCTACACCTTC	CASSLYAGTGDYGYTF	once	16	TRBD1	TRBV5-1	TRBJ1-2
TGTGCCACCAGTGATTTGCGACTAGTTGGCGAGCAGTTCTTC	CATSDLRLVGEQFF	NA	14	NA	TRBV24-1	TRBJ2-1
TGTGCCAGCAGCTTAAAAGCGGGAGGGCCTGAGGCGAATGAGCAGTTCTTC	CASSLKAGGPEANEQFF	NA	17	TRBD2	TRBV7-6	TRBJ2-1
TGCGCCAGCAGCACAGAGCCGGGACAGGGGTTCCACGAGCAGTACTTC	CASSTEPGQGFHEQYF	NA	16	TRBD1	TRBV5-1	TRBJ2-7
TGCGCCAGCAGCCCGGGACTAGCGGGGGATCTAAATACGCAGTATTTT	CASSPGLAGDLNTQYF	NA	16	TRBD2	TRBV5-1	TRBJ2-3
TGTGCCAGCAGCCCACGGACGAGGGATGAAAAACTGTTTTTT	CASSPRTRDEKLFF	NA	14	NA	TRBV5-8	TRBJ1-4
TGCGCCAGCAGCTTGGGGACAGGGGGAGGCAATGAGCAGTTCTTC	CASSLGTGGGNEQFF	NA	15	TRBD1	TRBV5-1	TRBJ2-1
TGTGCCAGCAGTGTAAAACGTGGACATCTTAACAACTTC	CASSVKRGHLNNF	NA	13	NA	TRBV25-1	TRBJ1-2
TGCGCCAGCAGCCAAGACAGGATTCAGCCCCAGCATTTT	CASSQDRIQPQHF	NA	13	NA	TRBV4-3	TRBJ1-5
TGTGCCAGCAGCCAGGGGGCGTTGGGTGAAAAACTGTTTTTT	CASSQGALGEKLFF	NA	14	TRBD1	TRBV6-5	TRBJ1-4
TGTGCCAGCAGTAGACCGACAGGGGGCAGAGAGACCCAGTACTTC	CASSRPTGGRETQYF	NA	15	TRBD1	TRBV28	TRBJ2-5
TGTGCCAGCAGTTCCCCCGGGACAGCCATAAGGGGCTACACCTTC	CASSSPGTAIRGYTF	NA	15	TRBD1	TRBV28	TRBJ1-2
TGTGCCAGCAGTGAAACTTCGGAGGGGCCCTACAATGAGCAGTTCTTC	CASSETSEGPYNEQFF	NA	16	NA	TRBV25-1	TRBJ2-1
TGTGCCAGCAGCCTCTTGGAGACCCAGTACTTC	CASSLLETQYF	NA	11	NA	TRBV7-8	TRBJ2-5
TGTGCCAGCAGTTCTACAGGGACGCCCAACTATGGCTACACCTTC	CASSSTGTPNYGYTF	few	15	NA	TRBV28	TRBJ1-2
TGTGCCGCCCAGGGGACAGGGACCTACGAGCAGTACTTC	CAAQGTGTYEQYF	once	13	TRBD1	TRBV10-3	TRBJ2-7
TGTGCCAGCAGTTTAGCCCGGTCGGTCAATGAGCAGTTCTTC	CASSLARSVNEQFF	NA	14	NA	TRBV27	TRBJ2-1
TGTGCCAGCGCTGACAGGTATAGCAATCAGCCCCAGCATTTT	CASADRYSNQPQHF	NA	14	NA	TRBV27	TRBJ1-5
TGCGCCAGCAGCCAAGAAGGCGGGACAGGGTACTATGGCTACACCTTC	CASSQEGGTGYYGYTF	NA	16	TRBD1	TRBV4-1	TRBJ1-2
TGTGCCAGCTCACCACTGGAGGATGGCTACACCTTC	CASSPLEDGYTF	NA	12	NA	TRBV18	TRBJ1-2
TGTGCCAGCAGCTCTCAAGAGCGGGGGAGGTCCTACGAGCAGTACTTC	CASSSQERGRSYEQYF	NA	16	TRBD2	TRBV7-2	TRBJ2-7
TGTGCCAGCAGTTACTCGAACAGGGATAATGAAAAACTGTTTTTT	CASSYSNRDNEKLFF	NA	15	NA	TRBV6-5	TRBJ1-4
TGCGCCAGCAGCCTTCGAACGGATTCACCCCTCCACTTT	CASSLRTDSPLHF	NA	13	NA	TRBV5-1	TRBJ1-6
TGTGCCAGCAGCTTGAGGACTACCACCCGGTCTCAGGAGCAGTTCTTC	CASSLRTTTRSQEQFF	NA	16	NA	TRBV5-4	TRBJ2-1
TGTGCCAGCAGCCCCGGGACAGTTAACACTGAAGCTTTCTTT	CASSPGTVNTEAFF	few	14	TRBD1	TRBV7-2	TRBJ1-1
TGTGCCAGCTCATTGGGCATAGGGGGAGAGACCCAGTACTTC	CASSLGIGGETQYF	NA	14	NA	TRBV18	TRBJ2-5
TGTGCCAGCACCGCGGGTAGATCCACAGATACGCAGTATTTT	CASTAGRSTDTQYF	NA	14	NA	TRBV6-4	TRBJ2-3
TGCGCCAGCAGCCGGGGGGAGAGCACAGATACGCAGTATTTT	CASSRGESTDTQYF	NA	14	TRBD2	TRBV5-1	TRBJ2-3
TGTGCCAGCAGCTTAGTTCAGGAAAGGAACGAGCAGTACTTC	CASSLVQERNEQYF	few	14	NA	TRBV7-9	TRBJ2-7